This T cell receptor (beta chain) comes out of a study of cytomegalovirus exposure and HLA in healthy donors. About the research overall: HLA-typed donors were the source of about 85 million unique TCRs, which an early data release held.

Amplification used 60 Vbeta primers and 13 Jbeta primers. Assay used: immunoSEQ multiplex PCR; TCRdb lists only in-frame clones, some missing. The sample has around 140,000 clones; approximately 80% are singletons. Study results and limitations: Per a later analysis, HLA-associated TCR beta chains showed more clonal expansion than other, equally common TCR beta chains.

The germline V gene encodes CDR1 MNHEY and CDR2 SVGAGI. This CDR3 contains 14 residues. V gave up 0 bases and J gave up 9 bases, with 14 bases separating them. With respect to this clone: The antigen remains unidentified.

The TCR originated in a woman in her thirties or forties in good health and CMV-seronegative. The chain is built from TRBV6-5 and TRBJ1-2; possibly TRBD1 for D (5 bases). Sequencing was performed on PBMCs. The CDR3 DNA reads TGTGCCAGCAGTTACTCGGGTCAGGGAGGGCGCTACACCTTC. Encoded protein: CASSYSGQGGRYTF.